This T cell receptor beta chain was captured by sequencing in a study of cytomegalovirus exposure and HLA in healthy donors (dated by TCRdb to 2017 to 2019). As for the study more broadly: An earlier analysis of roughly 500 of the donors reported 250 to 350 Gb of sequence data and roughly 110 million unique TCR beta sequences from about 180 million T cells. On average, 235,054 unique TCR beta nucleotide sequences were sequenced per donor among about 400 genotyped donors of the cohort, with about 19% of those sequences being non-productive. The number of donors typed differed by locus, with about 629-630 for A, B, C, DRB1 and DQB1, roughly 520 for DQA1, some 570 for DPA1, and under 490 for DPB1. Genome-wide SNP genotypes for about 55% of the roughly 670 donors were used in a later genetic analysis, which treated that subset as a discovery cohort. Both class I and class II loci were covered by HLA typing, at four-digit resolution. In a later analysis, previously published TCR beta repertoires from several hundred donors were re-analyzed and high-resolution HLA genotyping was added so that TCR occurrence patterns could be studied. Donor age, sex, ethnicity and CMV serostatus were collected together with the repertoire data. The T cell repertoires of around 730 subjects were profiled by immunosequencing and related to cytomegalovirus serostatus. A separate validation cohort of roughly 120 different subjects was used in addition to the roughly 700-subject first cohort. An early release covering some 640 HLA-typed donors comprised approximately 290 gigabases of sequencing data and tens of millions of unique TCR sequences. All discovery cohort repertoires had been generated on a single sequencing platform. Of the approximately 400 genotyped donors, about 84% fell in the genetic ancestry cluster associated with self-reported Caucasian donors. An earlier analysis of 587 of the donors used high-throughput TCR beta sequencing to judge whether each TCR beta V gene segment behaved as functional or pseudogenic. Because of strong linkage in the cohort, a few DR-DQ haplotypes were treated as single units for association and clustering. The aim of the study was to test whether cataloging public T cell receptors could identify signatures of past pathogen exposure. High-throughput TCR immunosequencing, statistical association of individual TCRs with disease status, and machine learning were combined to predict cytomegalovirus infection status. Rather than drawing on any new phenotypic data, the later analysis identified candidate immune exposures from TCR beta sequences and the way those sequences occurred across donors. Study-wide findings and limitations: A few of the identified cytomegalovirus-associated TCR beta chains were confirmed in vitro to be specific for cytomegalovirus antigens. Most CMV-associated TCR beta chains appeared to be HLA-restricted in a later analysis, and the HLA associations seemed to be driven largely by CMV exposure. Only TCR beta chains were sequenced in this cohort, and the absence of alpha or paired-chain data limited detectable features. In a later genetic analysis, a missense DCLRE1C variant was associated with V-gene and J-gene trimming of TCR beta chains, and the association was replicated in an independent cohort. Specific HLA alleles were associated with about 17,000 TCR beta sequences at a false discovery rate of 0.05 in a later analysis. The study gave a list of around 170 TCR beta chains associated with cytomegalovirus. A further reported finding was that TCR beta sequences accurately predicted the HLA-A and HLA-B alleles for most subjects in the first cohort. The earlier analysis of some 540 of the donors excluded approximately 17 rarely observed V segments, including chromosome 9 orphons, because counts were too low. The classifier was reported to diagnose cytomegalovirus status with high specificity and sensitivity in both the original and validation cohorts. According to a later analysis, parvovirus B19, influenza, CMV and Epstein-Barr virus appeared linked to several top co-occurrence clusters. The presence/absence analyses assumed that sequencing depth was roughly uniform across donors, and that assumption may not be true. When HLA alleles, especially DR and DQ, strongly co-occurred, TCR associations were difficult to assign to individual alleles. Some IMGT-functional V segments, including TRBV6-2 and TRBV6-3, could not be distinguished by the 87-base-pair reads and were therefore excluded. The authors suggested that the approach could potentially be generalized to other disease states and immunological phenotypes. A later analysis found that HLA-associated TCR beta chains were more clonally expanded and had lower generation probabilities than equally common non-associated chains. The only immune exposure information available for the cohort was CMV serostatus. Because HLA typing was unavailable for some donors at each locus, only the typed subset was used in association tests. Across donors, most TCR sequences were observed very rarely, whereas some public TCRs were present in many individuals. Linkage disequilibrium might explain the correlated functional status among segregating V segments, but an unknown experimental factor could not be excluded. An earlier analysis of approximately 590 of the donors showed that most TCR beta V segments appeared in productive rearrangements either about 90% or about 30% of the time, which broadly matched IMGT annotations. In a later analysis, the rate of TCR association differed among HLA loci, with DRB1 alleles having the most associated TCRs and HLA-C alleles having the fewest. A group of highly shared sequence variants was considered likely to be a technical artifact of the sequencing pipeline. A later genetic analysis reported fewer N-insertions in productive TCRs among donors in an Asian-associated ancestry cluster than the 666-donor mean.

The cohort comprised fewer than 700 healthy bone marrow donors. All cohort members were sampled while nominally healthy, although unrecorded immune exposures were likely present. CMV serostatus was recorded as positive for almost 300 and negative for about half of the 666 cohort members, whereas no CMV serostatus was recorded for the donor in question. A peripheral blood sample was provided by each donor, and peripheral blood mononuclear cells were used for TCR beta sequencing. The Qiagen DNeasy Blood Extraction Kit was used to extract genomic DNA from the blood cell samples. As regards this clone: Its recognized antigen is unknown. No base qualities exist here, and no much larger clone lies one base off it.

Trimming takes 4 bases off V and 1 base off J; junction bases not matched to a gene: 10. Spanning cysteine to phenylalanine, the CDR3 consists of 18 amino acids. Only CDR3 DNA is held: 54 bases, read in frame from base 1. Taken from the germline V gene (reference sequence), the CDR1 and CDR2 loops are SGHNT and YYREEE. Library construction relied on the immunoSEQ multiplex PCR assay. For the multiplex PCR, a mixture combining 60 forward primers for TCR Vbeta segments and 13 reverse primers for TCR Jbeta segments was used. The CDR3 region of rearranged TCR beta genes was amplified from genomic DNA by a multiplex PCR assay. On the Illumina HiSeq System, the amplified TCR beta libraries were sequenced as 87-base-pair reads. The authors' pipeline ran thus. A later analysis tallied 80 million to 95 million unique TCR beta chains across the 666 repertoires, and approximately 11 million of those chains were shared by two or more donors. A nearest-neighbor algorithm error-corrected the raw reads and collapsed the reads into unique sequences, merging closely related sequences to remove PCR and sequencing errors. To assign V, D and J gene segments, CDR3 sequences were aligned to IMGT reference sequences. For a sequence to be retained, a match of at least six nucleotides to both a V gene segment and a J gene segment was required. Rearrangements were classified as productive when the CDR3 lacked stop codons and remained in frame with V and J, and all other rearrangements were classified as non-productive. Following IMGT convention, CDR3 was defined as the stretch from the second conserved V-encoded cysteine up to the conserved J-encoded phenylalanine. In an earlier analysis of around 540 of the donors, sequences lacking an unambiguous match to a single V gene segment were excluded. An earlier analysis of some 500 of the donors classified V segments as functional when productive rearrangements were above 56.7% and as segregating when the standard deviation between donors was above 5%. A statistical classification framework was built for diagnosing cytomegalovirus status from the catalog of TCR beta chain sequences. In a later analysis, TCR nucleotide sequences were compared against IMGT/GENE-DB human TR gene sequences so that V and J genes could be assigned. Using the TCRdist pipeline, a later analysis assigned CDR3 sequences along with most-parsimonious VDJ recombination scenarios. In a later analysis, every TCR beta chain was defined by the combination of its CDR3 amino acid sequence and its V-gene family, and reads without a unique V-gene family were dropped. As a way to deal with suspected cross-contamination and a sequencing artifact, a later analysis dropped 500 to 700 nucleotide sequences that were highly shared and had low generation probability. For each public chain, a later analysis derived a clonal expansion index from normalized ranks of inferred template counts within each repertoire. Generation probabilities in a later analysis came from a VDJ recombination model fitted to out-of-frame rearrangements, and those results were checked against IGoR. In a later analysis, TCR-TCR, TCR-HLA and TCR-CMV co-occurrence was scored with hypergeometric tests, and a repertoire-size bias correction was applied to TCR pairs. In a later analysis, false discovery rates were estimated by permuting HLA or CMV assignments 20 times. In a later analysis, co-occurring TCRs were grouped using DBSCAN, with TCRdist sequence similarity added in when clustering inside HLA-allele-positive subsets. Repertoires with fewer than 30,000 or more than 120,000 public chains, plus five repertoires with anomalous nucleotide sharing, were excluded from co-occurrence clustering. Imported from immuneACCESS, the table was reduced by TCRdb to in-frame sequences with V and J called. These copies leave out some clones; in studies compared against another copy, an unresolved V gene accounts for under half, and the cause of the remainder is not known. Clone size and V and J calls were adopted from that table, with D and trimming inferred from the DNA. The sample records about 170,000 clones, 70% to 85% of which are singletons. About 2.5% of the sample rests with the top ten.

The clonotype comes from a human donor in good health. The chain is made from TRBV5-4 and TRBJ2-2, with TRBD1 matching 10 junction bases. Sequenced: PBMCs. The base sequence is TGTGCCAGCAGCCACCCCCGGACAGGGGGTTTGAACACCGGGGAGCTGTTTTTT. This yields the protein CASSHPRTGGLNTGELFF. This CDR3, with the reference TRBV5-4 and TRBJ2-2 proteins standing in past its ends, gives the full variable domain ETGVTQSPTHLIKTRGQQVTLRCSSQSGHNTVSWYQQALGQGPQFIFQYYREEENGRGNFPPRFSGLQFPNYSSELNVNALELDDSALYLCASSHPRTGGLNTGELFFGEGSRLTVL.